The next 5 T cell receptor beta chains were all read from a single sample in a study of T cell repertoires in cytomegalovirus infection. One entry per CDR3 protein, called by TCRdb with MiXCR from the reads. The sample yields roughly 500,000 distinct CDR3 sequences, roughly 12% seen once. The sample consisted of PBMCs. The receptors originated from a human donor in good health (CMV status not recorded). Some clones in this sample may be carry-over from other donors' samples.

With respect to this clonotype: The conserved closing phenylalanine or tryptophan is absent in this CDR3, likely reflecting a read error. This chain joins TRBV19 and TRBJ2-2; TRBD1 is a possible D gene (5 bases). Germline loops: CDR1 LNHDA, CDR2 SQIVND (reference sequence). Trimming removed 1 base at V and 7 bases at J, with 19 bases between. The CDR3 runs 17 residues. DNA for the CDR3: TGTGCCAGTAGTATAGTGGGGCGCCCCGAGCGTGGCGGGGAGCTGTTTCTT. Residues: CASSIVGRPERGGELFL.

The table lists this clonotype with many counts. V and J are TRBV7-9 and TRBJ2-7; TRBD1 agrees at 9 bases. The CDR3 loop spans 13 amino acids. Germline values: CDR1 SEHNR, CDR2 FQNEAQ (reference sequence). V lost 6 bases and J lost 4; bases outside the gene matches: 4. The chain's CDR3 is CASSSGTGYEQYF. CDR3 coding DNA: TGTGCCAGCAGTTCCGGGACAGGGTACGAGCAGTACTTC.

This clonotype was recorded many times. This sequence joins TRBV7-2 and TRBJ1-1, with D hard to call. V lost 3 bases and J lost 11, with 16 bases in between. Germline CDR1 reads SGHTA; CDR2 reads FQGNSA. This CDR3 spans 13 amino acids. CDR3 sequence (DNA): TGTGCCAGCAGCTTTATGACAACCCTTGGGGCTTTCTTT. Protein sequence: CASSFMTTLGAFF.

This clonotype was seen only a few times. The rearrangement joins TRBV20-1 to TRBJ2-3; D gene ambiguous. This CDR3 region has 13 residues. The V gene's germline CDR1 is DFQATT and CDR2 SNEGSKA (reference sequence). V was shortened by 7 bases and J by 0 bases, with 11 bases between the two germline ends. The CDR3 sequence: CSGRRPSTDTQYF. CDR3 nucleotide sequence: TGCAGTGGTCGGCGACCCAGCACAGATACGCAGTATTTT.

This clonotype appeared many times. The genes are TRBV28 and TRBJ1-2, with D unresolved. V was pared by 3 bases and J by 5 bases, with 19 bases between. Germline lookup yields CDR1 MDHEN and CDR2 SYDVKM. The CDR3 totals 16 residues. The CDR3 region has the DNA TGTGCCAGCAGTTTCCTCCGGGCAGGAGCGGTATATGGCTACACCTTC. It is translated as CASSFLRAGAVYGYTF.